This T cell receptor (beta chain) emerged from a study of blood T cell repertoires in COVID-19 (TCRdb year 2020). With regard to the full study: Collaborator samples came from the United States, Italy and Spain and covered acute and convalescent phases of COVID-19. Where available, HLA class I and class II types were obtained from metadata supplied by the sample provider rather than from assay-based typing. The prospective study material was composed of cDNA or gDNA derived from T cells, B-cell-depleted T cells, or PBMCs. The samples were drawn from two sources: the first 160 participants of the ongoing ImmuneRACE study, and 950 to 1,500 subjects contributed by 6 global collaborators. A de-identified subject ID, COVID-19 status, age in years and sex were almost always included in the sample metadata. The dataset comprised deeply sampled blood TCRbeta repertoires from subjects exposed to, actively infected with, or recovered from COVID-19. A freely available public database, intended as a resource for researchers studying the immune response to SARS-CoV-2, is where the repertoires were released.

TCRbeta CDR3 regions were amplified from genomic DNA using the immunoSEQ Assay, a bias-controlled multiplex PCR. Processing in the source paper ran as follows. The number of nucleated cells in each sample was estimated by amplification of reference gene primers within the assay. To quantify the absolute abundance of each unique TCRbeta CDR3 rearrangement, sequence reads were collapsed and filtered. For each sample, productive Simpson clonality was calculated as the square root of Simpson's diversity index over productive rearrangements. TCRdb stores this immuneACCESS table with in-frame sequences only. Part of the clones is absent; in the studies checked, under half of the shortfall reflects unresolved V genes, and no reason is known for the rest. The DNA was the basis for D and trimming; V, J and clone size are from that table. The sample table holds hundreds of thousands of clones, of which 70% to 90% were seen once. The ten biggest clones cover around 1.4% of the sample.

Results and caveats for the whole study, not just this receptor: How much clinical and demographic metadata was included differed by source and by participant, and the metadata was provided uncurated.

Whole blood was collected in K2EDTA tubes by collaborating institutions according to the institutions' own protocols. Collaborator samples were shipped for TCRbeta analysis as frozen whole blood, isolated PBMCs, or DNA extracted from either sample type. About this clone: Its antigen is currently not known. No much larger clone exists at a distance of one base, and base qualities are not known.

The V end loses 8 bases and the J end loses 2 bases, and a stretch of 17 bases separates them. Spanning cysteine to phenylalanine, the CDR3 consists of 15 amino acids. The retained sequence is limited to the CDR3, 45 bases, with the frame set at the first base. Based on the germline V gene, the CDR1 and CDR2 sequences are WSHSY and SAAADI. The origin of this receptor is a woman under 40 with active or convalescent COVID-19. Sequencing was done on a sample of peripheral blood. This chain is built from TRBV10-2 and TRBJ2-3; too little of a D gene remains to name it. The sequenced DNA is TGCGCCAGCTCATTACCGTTTACTGCCACAGATACGCAGTATTTT. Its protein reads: CASSLPFTATDTQYF.